The 24 T cell receptor beta chains given below trace back to one sample, sequenced in a study of cytomegalovirus exposure and HLA in healthy donors (TCRdb year 2017). Library generation was performed with the immunoSEQ multiplex PCR assay. A mixture of 60 forward primers for TCR Vbeta segments and 13 reverse primers for TCR Jbeta segments was used in the multiplex PCR. The clones in this table, taken by TCRdb from immuneACCESS, are in-frame only. Not every clone is retained; where verified, under half of the shortfall comes from an unresolved V gene, and the cause of the rest is unknown. Here the sample has approximately 150,000 clones; about 80% occur a single time. About 1.3% of the sample rests with the top ten. Sequenced: PBMCs. The receptors stem from a man aged 25-45 years in good health and CMV-seronegative.

The V call is TRBV5-6, the J call TRBJ2-3; D may be TRBD2 (7 bases). Germline V gene data show CDR1 as SGHDT and CDR2 as YYEEEE. The V gene lost 1 base and the J gene lost 0 bases, with 15 bases spanning the gap. The CDR3 sequence is 17 residues long. CDR3 nucleotides: TGTGCCAGCAGCTTGTCGGGGGGCCAGACTAGCACAGATACGCAGTATTTT. Its protein product is CASSLSGGQTSTDTQYF.

The chain has TRBV5-8 and TRBJ1-3; the match to TRBD1 covers 7 bases. This CDR3 is built from 15 residues. Germline lookup yields CDR1 SGHTS and CDR2 YDEGEE. Losses at the gene ends were 1 base for V and 9 bases for J; bases not matched to a gene: 10. CDR3 DNA: TGTGCCAGCAGCTTGAGTACGAGGGGACAGTCCACCATATATTTT. Protein: CASSLSTRGQSTIYF.

The J gene is TRBJ2-7, the V gene TRBV7-2, with TRBD2 identical over 13 bases. Per germline, CDR1 SGHTA and CDR2 FQGNSA. The V gene end was trimmed by 0 bases and the J gene end by 1 base; junction bases not matched to a gene: 9. The CDR3 is 19 amino acids. CDR3 sequence (DNA): TGTGCCAGCAGCTTAGCGCCCGGACTAGCGGGGGCATTTTCCTACGAGCAGTACTTC. Its translation: CASSLAPGLAGAFSYEQYF.

The V gene is TRBV19, the J gene TRBJ2-7; 14 bases agree with TRBD2. Germline assignment: CDR1 LNHDA and CDR2 SQIVND (reference sequence). The CDR3 sequence is 15 residues long. With 6 bases clipped from V and 2 bases from J, the junction kept 3 bases outside the gene matches. Here the CDR3 DNA reads TGTGCCAGTAGCGCGGGACTAGCGGGGGCCTACGAGCAGTACTTC. Residues: CASSAGLAGAYEQYF.

The chain links TRBV27 to TRBJ1-2; D call uncertain. The CDR3 length is 13 residues. Trimming removed 4 bases from V and 7 bases from J, with 13 bases in between. Germline-derived CDR1 and CDR2 are MNHEY and SMNVEV (reference sequence). The CDR3 DNA follows: TGTGCCAGCAGTTCCCGGCAGGTTCGTGGCTACACCTTC. This sequence encodes CASSSRQVRGYTF.

The chain recombines TRBV2 with TRBJ1-1, with a weak D call TRBD1 (5 bases). Germline assignment: CDR1 SNHLY and CDR2 FYNNEI. Trimming stripped 5 bases from V and 8 bases from J, with 12 bases between. This CDR3 has 12 amino acids. The CDR3 DNA follows: TGTGCCAGCAGTCAAGGGGCTGTCGAAGCTTTCTTT. This gives the protein CASSQGAVEAFF.

The rearrangement joins TRBV10-3 to TRBJ2-2, with D uncertain. Germline CDR1 and CDR2: ENHRY and SYGVKD. The CDR3 loop spans 15 amino acids. V lost 2 bases, J lost 5 bases, and 12 bases lay in between. For the CDR3, the DNA is TGTGCCATCAGTGAGATGGCGCAGGAAACCGGGGAGCTGTTTTTT. It codes for CAISEMAQETGELFF.

The CDR3 DNA reads as TGTGCCAGCAGTTACTCCGACAGGTTCCACTACGAGCAGTACTTC. This translates into CASSYSDRFHYEQYF. The chain employs TRBV6-5 and TRBJ2-7; TRBD1 might be the D (6 bases). CDR1 is MNHEY, CDR2 SVGAGI, per germline. CDR3 length: 15 amino acids. The germline V and J ends were trimmed by 0 bases and 3 bases, with 12 bases remaining between them.

The chain joins TRBV4-1 to TRBJ2-1; D is unclear. The CDR3 is 16 amino acids. The V gene lost 0 bases and the J gene lost 0 bases, with 9 bases spanning the gap. Germline values: CDR1 MGHRA, CDR2 YSYEKL. The CDR3 sequence: CASSQDPRGSYNEQFF. DNA of the CDR3: TGCGCCAGCAGCCAAGACCCTCGAGGCTCCTACAATGAGCAGTTCTTC.

The V call is TRBV4-3, the J call TRBJ2-3; TRBD2 aligns across 14 bases. The CDR3 covers 20 residues. Germline values: CDR1 LGHNA, CDR2 YSLEER. After removal of 1 base from V and 5 bases from J, the junction contained 14 bases not matched to a gene. DNA of the CDR3: TGCGCCAGCAGCCAAGTAATAGGACTAGCGGGAGGCCCCAGTGAAGATACGCAGTATTTT. Protein sequence: CASSQVIGLAGGPSEDTQYF.

The gene calls are TRBV28 and TRBJ1-2; D call uncertain. Trimming took off 11 bases at V and 2 bases at J, with 9 bases between the two ends. The CDR3 is made up of 11 amino acids. Germline V gene lookup returns CDR1 MDHEN and CDR2 SYDVKM. The CDR3: CAVRGNYGYTF. The CDR3 nucleotides are TGTGCCGTACGAGGGAACTATGGCTACACCTTC.

The CDR3 DNA sequence: TGCGCCAGCAGCTTGCCCAGCGTGGAGCTGTTTTTT. Translated: CASSLPSVELFF. V gene TRBV5-1 combines with J gene TRBJ2-2, with no clear D. The V gene's germline CDR1 is SGHRS and CDR2 YFSETQ. Trimming pared 1 base from V and 10 bases from J, leaving 8 bases between. The CDR3 is 12 amino acids.

On this clone: Different DNA sequences within this sample yield the same CDR3. This chain links TRBV9 with TRBJ2-5, with 8 bases aligning to TRBD2. The CDR3 length is 15 residues. Germline V CDR1 and CDR2: SGDLS, YYNGEE. V shed 2 bases, J shed 2 bases, and the junction held 5 bases outside the gene matches. The CDR3 DNA is TGTGCCAGCAGCGTGGCGGGGGGCCTTCAAGAGACCCAGTACTTC. It specifies CASSVAGGLQETQYF.

The chain couples TRBV7-2 to TRBJ2-7; 8 bases are shared with TRBD1. J lost 6 bases, V lost 2 bases, and 9 bases had no gene match. Germline lookup yields CDR1 SGHTA and CDR2 FQGNSA. The CDR3 runs 15 residues. CDR3 nucleotide sequence: TGTGCCAGCAGCTTAAGTAGTCAGGGGGCAGTCGAGCAGTACTTC. Amino acid sequence: CASSLSSQGAVEQYF.

The rearrangement uses TRBV5-1 and TRBJ1-1; 7 bases line up with TRBD1. This CDR3 is built from 14 residues. Germline CDR1 and CDR2: SGHRS and YFSETQ. The J segment lost 1 base and the V segment lost 8 bases, leaving 8 bases of the junction unmatched. The CDR3 coding sequence is TGCGCCAGTTCGGGACAGCCAGCGAACACTGAAGCTTTCTTT. Its protein is CASSGQPANTEAFF.

The chain links TRBV7-3 to TRBJ2-2, with 7 nucleotides matching TRBD2. The CDR3 runs to 13 residues. V was pared by 8 bases and J by 4 bases, with 4 bases of the junction left unmatched. Looked up from germline, CDR1 is SGHTA and CDR2 is FQGTGA. CDR3 residues: CASRGVGTGELFF. CDR3 bases: TGTGCCAGCCGGGGGGTCGGCACCGGGGAGCTGTTTTTT.

The chain links TRBV18 to TRBJ1-2; possibly TRBD1 for D (5 bases). Trimming removed 3 bases at V and 2 bases at J, with 10 bases between. This CDR3 has 14 residues. CDR1 and CDR2 (germline): KGHSH, LQKENI. CDR3 coding DNA: TGTGCCAGCTCACCGACAGACCAAAACTATGGCTACACCTTC. Translating it yields CASSPTDQNYGYTF. The variable domain in full, with the rest retrieved from reference TRBV18 and TRBJ1-2, is NAGVMQNPRHLVRRRGQEARLRCSPMKGHSHVYWYRQLPEEGLKFMVYLQKENIIDESGMPKERFSAEFPKEGPSILRIQQVVRGDSAAYFCASSPTDQNYGYTFGSGTRLTVV.

The rearrangement links TRBV7-9 to TRBJ2-1; possibly TRBD2 for D (5 bases). V lost 5 bases to trimming and J lost 10 bases, with 21 bases between them. Germline V CDR1 and CDR2: SEHNR, FQNEAQ (reference sequence). CDR3 size: 15 residues. As DNA, the CDR3 is TGTGCCAGCAGCCTTCTAAAGAATCTAGCAGTCGAGCAGTTCTTC. Its translation: CASSLLKNLAVEQFF.

The V call is TRBV7-3, the J call TRBJ1-5; a possible D gene is TRBD1 (5 bases). The CDR3 spans 15 residues. CDR1 and CDR2 (germline): SGHTA, FQGTGA. V lost 2 bases, J lost 1 base, and 9 bases lay in between. CDR3 sequence reads: CASSLVGESNQPQHF. CDR3 nucleotide sequence: TGTGCCAGCAGCTTAGTAGGGGAAAGCAATCAGCCCCAGCATTTT.

The chain carries TRBV5-6 and TRBJ1-5; D gene unclear. The germline V and J ends were trimmed by 1 base and 3 bases, with 8 bases remaining between them. This CDR3 region has 14 residues. From germline, CDR1 is SGHDT and CDR2 YYEEEE. The CDR3 DNA reads TGTGCCAGCAGCTTGTCGGGGTTCAATCAGCCCCAGCATTTT. Amino acids: CASSLSGFNQPQHF.

The chain recombines TRBV7-9 with TRBJ2-6; 9 bases fit TRBD2. Germline-derived CDR1 and CDR2 are SEHNR and FQNEAQ (reference sequence). The CDR3 contains 19 residues. V dropped 7 bases and J dropped 0; count of bases not matched to a gene: 13. The CDR3 spells CASTQRLTSGSSGANVLTF. The CDR3 DNA follows: TGTGCCAGCACCCAGAGGTTGACTAGCGGAAGCTCTGGGGCCAACGTCCTGACTTTC.

V and J are TRBV5-8 and TRBJ2-5, with 7 bases lining up with TRBD1. This CDR3 is built from 14 residues. Trimming at V came to 2 bases and at J to 5 bases, leaving 6 bases not matched to a gene. Germline CDR1 and CDR2: SGHTS and YDEGEE. CDR3 loop: CASSFEGAWETQYF. The CDR3 nucleotides read TGTGCCAGCAGCTTCGAGGGGGCCTGGGAGACCCAGTACTTC.

The chain joins TRBV5-6 to TRBJ2-7; 11 positions agree with TRBD2. Germline values: CDR1 SGHDT, CDR2 YYEEEE. The CDR3 is 14 residues long. Trimming took 7 bases from V and 3 from J; bases not matched to a gene: 6. In DNA, the CDR3 is TGTGCCAGCGGCCGACTAGCGGGGATCTACGAGCAGTACTTC. This codes for CASGRLAGIYEQYF.

The V and J genes are TRBV9 and TRBJ1-1; D is uncertain. In germline, CDR1 is SGDLS, CDR2 YYNGEE. The CDR3 loop spans 14 amino acids. Trimming shortened V by 0 bases and J by 1 base, and 7 bases separated the two germline ends. Written as DNA, the CDR3 is TGTGCCAGCAGCGTAGTCCACGGGAACACTGAAGCTTTCTTT. It codes for CASSVVHGNTEAFF.